The 32 T cell receptor beta chains presented below share a single source sample, sequenced in a study of T cells after posttransplantation cyclophosphamide. Sequenced by immunoSEQ multiplex PCR; TCRdb stores in-frame clones only, minus some. The data show tens of thousands of clones, with none appearing a single time. What was sequenced was PBMCs. The origin of the receptors is a man in his fifties or sixties in good health, CMV-negative, and a related stem cell transplant donor.

This clone was found many times. The rearrangement links TRBV9 to TRBJ2-2; possibly TRBD1 for D (5 bases). The V gene lost 0 bases and the J gene lost 5 bases, with 11 bases spanning the gap. CDR3 length: 15 amino acids. Germline V CDR1 and CDR2: SGDLS, YYNGEE. Here the CDR3 reads CASSVEGYETGELFF. The DNA for the CDR3 is TGTGCCAGCAGCGTAGAGGGGTATGAGACCGGGGAGCTGTTTTTT.

This clone was counted ten times or more. This chain links TRBV5-1 with TRBJ1-2; tentatively, D is TRBD1 (5 bases). CDR1 SGHRS and CDR2 YFSETQ come from the germline V gene. V lost 2 bases to trimming and J lost 7 bases, with 12 bases between them. The CDR3 extends over 13 amino acids. The CDR3 is CASSLSGARGYTF. The CDR3 bases are TGCGCCAGCAGCTTATCTGGGGCGCGTGGCTACACCTTC.

This clone showed up just a few times. The chain combines TRBV9 with TRBJ2-7, with 10 bases aligning to TRBD1. J lost 5 bases, V lost 4 bases, and 9 bases had no gene match. Germline V CDR1 and CDR2: SGDLS, YYNGEE. This CDR3 comprises 15 residues. The DNA for the CDR3 is TGTGCCAGCAGCAGGGGGGGACAGGGGTTCCACGAGCAGTACTTC. Its protein product is CASSRGGQGFHEQYF.

In this sample, this clone turned up many times. This rearrangement joins TRBV28 to TRBJ1-2; D might be TRBD1 (6 bases). The germline CDR1 and CDR2 sequences are MDHEN and SYDVKM. There are 14 residues in the CDR3. Trimming took 7 bases from V and 4 from J, leaving 16 bases between them. The CDR3 loop reads CASNRGGAFYGYTF. CDR3 in DNA: TGTGCCAGCAATCGGGGGGGCGCGTTCTATGGCTACACCTTC.

In its sample, this clone was seen many times. DNA of the CDR3: TGTGCCAGCAGGACGGACAACAAGAACACTGAAGCTTTCTTT. The encoded protein is CASRTDNKNTEAFF. The rearrangement links TRBV6-1 to TRBJ1-1, with D perhaps TRBD1 (5 bases). V shed 6 bases and J shed 1 base, with 12 bases lying between them. Germline-derived CDR1 and CDR2 are MNHNS and SASEGT. The CDR3 is 14 amino acids.

There are many counts of this clone. V is TRBV6-1 and J is TRBJ2-2; TRBD1 is a possible D gene (5 bases). The germline V gene has CDR1 MNHNS and CDR2 SASEGT. This CDR3 is 14 amino acids long. Trimming removed 4 bases at V and 2 bases at J, with 8 bases between. The DNA for the CDR3 is TGTGCCAGCAGTGCCCAGGGAAACACCGGGGAGCTGTTTTTT. This encodes CASSAQGNTGELFF.

This clone was found many times. The chain has TRBV15 and TRBJ2-7; 7 nucleotides agree with TRBD2. Germline V CDR1 and CDR2: LNHNV, YYDKDF (reference sequence). The ends lost 1 base at V and 0 bases at J; junction bases unmatched: 0. The CDR3 consists of 14 residues. This chain's CDR3 is CATSRGGSSYEQYF. The CDR3 coding sequence is TGTGCCACCAGCAGAGGCGGGAGCTCCTACGAGCAGTACTTC.

This clone was recorded at least ten times. The chain recombines TRBV4-3 with TRBJ2-3; TRBD2 might be the D (6 bases). V was clipped by 3 bases and J by 3 bases, with 13 bases between them. The CDR3 covers 15 residues. Per the germline V gene, CDR1 is LGHNA and CDR2 is YSLEER. Here the CDR3 DNA reads TGCGCCAGCAGCCACGGGACTCCTGGTACAGATACGCAGTATTTT. Translated: CASSHGTPGTDTQYF.

This clone was counted at least ten times. The chain joins TRBV9 to TRBJ2-7; D perhaps matches TRBD1 (5 bases). The ends were cut back, 4 bases at V and 3 bases at J, with 11 bases in the middle. Per germline, CDR1 SGDLS and CDR2 YYNGEE. The CDR3 contains 13 residues. As DNA, the CDR3 is TGTGCCAGCAGCACTTCGACAGACTACGAGCAGTACTTC. As protein: CASSTSTDYEQYF.

The table lists this clone with many counts. The chain joins TRBV4-1 to TRBJ2-7; TRBD1 matches at 8 bases. J lost 2 bases, V lost 2 bases, and 2 bases had no gene match. CDR3 length equals 14 residues. CDR1 is MGHRA and CDR2 is YSYEKL in the germline V gene. CDR3 residues: CASSQTGGTYEQYF. The CDR3 DNA is TGCGCCAGCAGCCAAACAGGGGGAACCTACGAGCAGTACTTC.

The rearrangement uses TRBV14 and TRBJ2-5, with D possibly being TRBD2 (6 bases). The CDR3 totals 18 residues. V was cut by 0 bases and J by 5 bases, with 22 bases left in between. Germline V gene sequence: CDR1 SGHDN, CDR2 FVKESK. The CDR3 here is CASSQEKGGPGVLETQYF. The CDR3 region has the DNA TGTGCCAGCAGCCAAGAAAAAGGAGGGCCAGGTGTTTTGGAGACCCAGTACTTC.

The chain couples TRBV18 to TRBJ1-3; D perhaps matches TRBD1 (5 bases). CDR1 and CDR2 (germline): KGHSH, LQKENI. V lost 3 bases to trimming and J lost 8 bases, with 23 bases between them. The CDR3 consists of 17 residues. The CDR3 spells CASSPLLAGLVGDTIYF. DNA for the CDR3: TGTGCCAGCTCACCCCTCCTCGCGGGGCTGGTAGGGGACACCATATATTTT.

V and J are TRBV20-1 and TRBJ2-1; TRBD2 matches at 9 bases. The germline gives CDR1 DFQATT, CDR2 SNEGSKA (reference sequence). Germline trimming cut 0 bases from V and 14 bases from J; bases unmatched to any gene: 2. This CDR3 region has 11 residues. The CDR3 bases are TGCAGTGCTAGAGACGCGGGAGGGGAGTTCTTC. This codes for CSARDAGGEFF.

In its sample, this clone was seen a few times. This chain joins TRBV7-2 and TRBJ2-3; tentative D call: TRBD1 (6 bases). CDR1 is SGHTA, CDR2 FQGNSA, per germline. V was cut by 5 bases and J by 6 bases, with 12 bases left in between. The CDR3 covers 13 residues. The CDR3 spells CASSRTGPDTQYF. DNA of the CDR3: TGTGCCAGCAGCCGAACAGGGCCGGATACGCAGTATTTT.

This clone has a count of ten or more. The V gene is TRBV6-4, the J gene TRBJ2-1, with TRBD2 matching 10 bases. Germline V gene sequence: CDR1 MRHNA, CDR2 SNTAGT. The CDR3 is 14 residues long. The junction had 7 bases not matched to a gene; V was cut back by 6 bases and J by 8 bases. The CDR3 spells CASRQLAGLDEQFF. In DNA form, the CDR3 reads TGTGCCAGCAGGCAACTAGCGGGACTAGATGAGCAGTTCTTC.

This clone came up many times. The chain combines TRBV6-1 with TRBJ1-5; TRBD1 matches 8 bases. V lost 7 bases and J lost 6; bases outside the gene matches: 11. Germline V gene lookup returns CDR1 MNHNS and CDR2 SASEGT. The CDR3 has 15 residues. In DNA, the CDR3 is TGTGCCAGCACGGTAGGACAGGGCGGGGGTCAGCCCCAGCATTTT. Its protein product is CASTVGQGGGQPQHF.

This clone appeared many times. This chain links TRBV7-2 with TRBJ2-5; TRBD1 might be the D (5 bases). Germline V lookup: CDR1 SGHTA, CDR2 FQGNSA. There are 14 residues in the CDR3. V was pared by 2 bases and J by 7 bases, with 14 bases between. CDR3 residues: CASSLNSRVGTQYF. CDR3 coding DNA: TGTGCCAGCAGCTTAAATAGCAGGGTTGGGACCCAGTACTTC.

The table lists this clone with many counts. V gene TRBV27 combines with J gene TRBJ2-3; 9 bases map to TRBD2. Germline CDR1 is MNHEY and CDR2 is SMNVEV (reference sequence). CDR3 size: 14 residues. Losses at the gene ends were 2 bases for V and 8 bases for J; bases not matched to a gene: 5. In nucleotides, the CDR3 is TGTGCCAGCAGTTTAGCGGGGGGGTTAGCTACGCAGTATTTT. Encoded protein: CASSLAGGLATQYF.

The sample holds many counts of this clone. The J gene is TRBJ2-1, the V gene TRBV7-9; 14 bases are a match to TRBD2. CDR1 SEHNR and CDR2 FQNEAQ come from the germline V gene (reference sequence). The CDR3 spans 16 residues. Germline trimming cut 5 bases from V and 8 bases from J; bases unmatched to any gene: 8. The CDR3 region is CASSPETSGRVHEQFF. DNA of the CDR3: TGTGCCAGCAGCCCCGAGACTAGCGGGAGGGTTCATGAGCAGTTCTTC.

This clone was counted many times. The V call is TRBV19, the J call TRBJ2-1; TRBD1 might be the D (6 bases). CDR1 and CDR2 (germline): LNHDA, SQIVND (reference sequence). V was trimmed by 4 bases and J by 2 bases, leaving 15 bases between them. The CDR3 totals 16 residues. CDR3 DNA: TGTGCCAGTAGTAGCCAGGGGATCTCGGCCTACAATGAGCAGTTCTTC. As protein: CASSSQGISAYNEQFF.

This clone came up many times. The chain couples TRBV7-2 to TRBJ2-3, with 7 bases lining up with TRBD2. From germline, CDR1 is SGHTA and CDR2 FQGNSA. The CDR3 is 16 amino acids. J lost 12 bases, V lost 2 bases, and 17 bases had no gene match. CDR3 nucleotides: TGTGCCAGCAGCTTATGGGGCAGCGGGGAAATATACGCACAGTATTTT. This translates into CASSLWGSGEIYAQYF.

Ten or more counts support this clone. The chain carries TRBV7-9 and TRBJ2-5, with TRBD1 matching over 9 bases. The J segment lost 3 bases and the V segment lost 6 bases, leaving 2 bases of the junction unmatched. Germline V gene data show CDR1 as SEHNR and CDR2 as FQNEAQ (reference sequence). The CDR3 loop spans 13 amino acids. The CDR3 here is CASSWTGEETQYF. CDR3 coding DNA: TGTGCCAGCAGTTGGACAGGGGAAGAGACCCAGTACTTC.

This clone occurred a few times. This rearrangement joins TRBV9 to TRBJ2-1; no clear D. CDR3 size: 14 residues. Trimming cost V 4 bases and J 6 bases, with 14 bases left between them. Germline V lookup: CDR1 SGDLS, CDR2 YYNGEE. The chain's CDR3 is CASSQSRFTNEQFF. In nucleotides, the CDR3 is TGTGCCAGCAGCCAGTCCAGGTTTACCAATGAGCAGTTCTTC.

This clone was counted many times. The chain employs TRBV6-5 and TRBJ2-7; 7 bases are shared with TRBD1. The germline V gene has CDR1 MNHEY and CDR2 SVGAGI. Trimming took 7 bases from V and 3 from J; bases not matched to a gene: 6. CDR3 length: 13 amino acids. The CDR3 sequence: CASTKGQYYEQYF. DNA of the CDR3: TGTGCCAGCACCAAGGGACAGTACTACGAGCAGTACTTC.

This clone was recorded many times. The chain links TRBV5-4 to TRBJ2-5; possible D gene TRBD2, 7 bases. Germline CDR1 and CDR2: SGHNT and YYREEE (reference sequence). The CDR3 consists of 14 residues. With 4 bases removed from V and 5 bases from J, the gap between germline ends came to 15 bases. In DNA form, the CDR3 reads TGTGCCAGCAGCCCGAGGGAGGGGGGTGAGACCCAGTACTTC. It yields the protein CASSPREGGETQYF.

This clone was seen at least ten times. This chain uses TRBV9 with TRBJ2-1; a weak D match, TRBD1 (5 bases). The CDR3 extends over 14 amino acids. Germline CDR1 and CDR2: SGDLS and YYNGEE. V shed 0 bases and J shed 8 bases, with 12 bases lying between them. This chain's CDR3 is CASSVGAGSYEQFF. The CDR3 DNA sequence: TGTGCCAGCAGCGTAGGGGCAGGGTCGTATGAGCAGTTCTTC.

This clone came up many times. The gene calls are TRBV7-8 and TRBJ2-2, with D perhaps matching TRBD2 (5 bases). The CDR3 loop spans 18 amino acids. Trimming left V 0 bases short and J 4 bases short, with 18 bases between. From germline, CDR1 is SGHVS and CDR2 FQNEAQ. CDR3 coding DNA: TGTGCCAGCAGCTTAGCTGAGGTTCGGGGTACGGGCACCGGGGAGCTGTTTTTT. Its translation: CASSLAEVRGTGTGELFF.

This clone appeared many times. The gene calls are TRBV29-1 and TRBJ1-2, with a possible D match to TRBD1 (5 bases). Germline V gene lookup returns CDR1 SQVTM and CDR2 ANQGSEA. The germline V and J ends were trimmed by 1 base and 0 bases, with 6 bases remaining between them. CDR3 size: 13 residues. The CDR3 nucleotides read TGCAGCGTTGAAGGGGGCCCTAACTATGGCTACACCTTC. Its protein product is CSVEGGPNYGYTF.

This clone was detected only a few times. CDR3 bases: TGTGCCAGCAGTTTCCCCGAGGGTAGCGGCTCCGCGAACACCGGGGAGCTGTTTTTT. This encodes CASSFPEGSGSANTGELFF. The chain has TRBV28 and TRBJ2-2; D might be TRBD2 (6 bases). V was trimmed by 3 bases and J by 0 bases, leaving 20 bases between them. The length of the CDR3 is 19 residues. Germline CDR1 is MDHEN and CDR2 is SYDVKM.

The table lists this clone with many counts. V is TRBV5-1 and J is TRBJ1-1; 8 nucleotides match TRBD1. Germline CDR1 and CDR2: SGHRS and YFSETQ. The CDR3 length is 15 residues. Trimming cost V 4 bases and J 4 bases; bases outside gene matches: 9. The CDR3 protein is CASSPAQGVSTEAFF. CDR3 nucleotide sequence: TGCGCCAGCAGCCCTGCACAGGGGGTTAGCACTGAAGCTTTCTTT.

The CDR3 nucleotides read TGTGCCAGCAGCTTGAGATCTAGCACAGATACGCAGTATTTT. Amino acids: CASSLRSSTDTQYF. The chain joins TRBV7-2 to TRBJ2-3; D is uncertain. The V end was cut by 3 bases, the J end by 0 bases, with 7 bases between. Germline values: CDR1 SGHTA, CDR2 FQGNSA. The CDR3 sequence is 14 residues long.

This clone was counted at least ten times. The chain is built from TRBV6-1 and TRBJ1-1; the D is unclear. The ends were cut back, 2 bases at V and 0 bases at J, with 16 bases in the middle. CDR1 MNHNS and CDR2 SASEGT come from the germline V gene. This CDR3 spans 17 amino acids. CDR3 amino acids: CASSEWPESQLNTEAFF. The DNA of the CDR3 is TGTGCCAGCAGTGAATGGCCAGAATCGCAATTGAACACTGAAGCTTTCTTT.